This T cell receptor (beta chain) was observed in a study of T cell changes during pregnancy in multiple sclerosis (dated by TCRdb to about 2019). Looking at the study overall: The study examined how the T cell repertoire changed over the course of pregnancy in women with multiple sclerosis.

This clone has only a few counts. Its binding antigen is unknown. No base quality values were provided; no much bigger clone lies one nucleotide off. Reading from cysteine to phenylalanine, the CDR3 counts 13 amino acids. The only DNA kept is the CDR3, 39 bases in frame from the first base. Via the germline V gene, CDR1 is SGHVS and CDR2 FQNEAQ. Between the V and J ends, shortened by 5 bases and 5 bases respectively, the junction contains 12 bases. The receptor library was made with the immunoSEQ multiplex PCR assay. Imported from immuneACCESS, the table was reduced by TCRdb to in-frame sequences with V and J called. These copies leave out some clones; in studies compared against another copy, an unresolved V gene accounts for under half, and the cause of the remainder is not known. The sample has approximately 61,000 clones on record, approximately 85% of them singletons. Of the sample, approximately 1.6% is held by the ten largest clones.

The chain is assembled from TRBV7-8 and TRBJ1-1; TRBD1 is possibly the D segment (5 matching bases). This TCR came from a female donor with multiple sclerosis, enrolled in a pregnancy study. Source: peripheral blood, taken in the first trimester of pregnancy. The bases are TGTGCCAGCAGCGGAGGGGTAAAGACTGAAGCTTTCTTT. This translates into CASSGGVKTEAFF.